This TCR beta chain was obtained from a study of beta chain features in type 1 diabetes. cDNA synthesis used the whole RNA isolate, giving expressed TCRB sequences. The assay was immunoSEQ multiplex PCR, and TCRdb's table has in-frame clones only and misses some. This sample has about 350,000 clones, with about 19% found just once. This clone has a handful of counts. V shed 2 bases and J 7 bases; nucleotides not matched to a gene: 6. Germline values: CDR1 GTSNPN, CDR2 SVGIG (reference sequence). The CDR3 contains 13 residues. V usage is TRBV30 and J usage is TRBJ1-1, with 8 bases aligning to TRBD1. The sample taken for sequencing was naive CD4+ T cells from blood. This receptor was identified in a woman aged 18-29 years in good health. The CDR3 reads CAWSPRGPSEAFF. CDR3 DNA sequence: TGTGCCTGGAGTCCCAGGGGGCCCAGTGAAGCTTTCTTT.